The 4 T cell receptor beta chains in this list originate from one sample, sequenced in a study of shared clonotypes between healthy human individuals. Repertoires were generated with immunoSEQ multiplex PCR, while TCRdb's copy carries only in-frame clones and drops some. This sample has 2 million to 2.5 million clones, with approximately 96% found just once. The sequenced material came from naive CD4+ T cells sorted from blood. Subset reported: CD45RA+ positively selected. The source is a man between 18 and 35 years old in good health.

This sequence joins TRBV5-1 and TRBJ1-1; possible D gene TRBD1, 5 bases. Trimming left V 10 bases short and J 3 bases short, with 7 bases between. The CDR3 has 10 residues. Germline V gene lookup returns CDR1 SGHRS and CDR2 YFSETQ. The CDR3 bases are TGCGCCCGGGGCGACACTGAAGCTTTCTTT. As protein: CARGDTEAFF.

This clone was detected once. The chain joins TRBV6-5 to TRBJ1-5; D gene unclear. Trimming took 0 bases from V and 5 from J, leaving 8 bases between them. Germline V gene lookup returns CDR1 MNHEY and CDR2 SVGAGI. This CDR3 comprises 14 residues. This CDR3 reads CASSYSGSHQPQHF. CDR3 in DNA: TGTGCCAGCAGTTACTCAGGGTCCCATCAGCCCCAGCATTTT.

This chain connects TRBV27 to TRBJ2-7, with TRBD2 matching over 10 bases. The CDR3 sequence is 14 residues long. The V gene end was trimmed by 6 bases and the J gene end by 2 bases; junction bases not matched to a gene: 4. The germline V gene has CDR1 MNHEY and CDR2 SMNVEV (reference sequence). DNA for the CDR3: TGTGCCAGCAGGAGGACTAGCGGACCCTACGAGCAGTACTTC. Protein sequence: CASRRTSGPYEQYF.

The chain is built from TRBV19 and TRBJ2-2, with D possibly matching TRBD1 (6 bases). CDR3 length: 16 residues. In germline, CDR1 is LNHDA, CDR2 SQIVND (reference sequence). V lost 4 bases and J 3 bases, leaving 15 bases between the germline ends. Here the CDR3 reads CASSTDRTADTGELFF. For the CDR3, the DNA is TGTGCCAGTAGTACAGACCGGACAGCTGACACCGGGGAGCTGTTTTTT.